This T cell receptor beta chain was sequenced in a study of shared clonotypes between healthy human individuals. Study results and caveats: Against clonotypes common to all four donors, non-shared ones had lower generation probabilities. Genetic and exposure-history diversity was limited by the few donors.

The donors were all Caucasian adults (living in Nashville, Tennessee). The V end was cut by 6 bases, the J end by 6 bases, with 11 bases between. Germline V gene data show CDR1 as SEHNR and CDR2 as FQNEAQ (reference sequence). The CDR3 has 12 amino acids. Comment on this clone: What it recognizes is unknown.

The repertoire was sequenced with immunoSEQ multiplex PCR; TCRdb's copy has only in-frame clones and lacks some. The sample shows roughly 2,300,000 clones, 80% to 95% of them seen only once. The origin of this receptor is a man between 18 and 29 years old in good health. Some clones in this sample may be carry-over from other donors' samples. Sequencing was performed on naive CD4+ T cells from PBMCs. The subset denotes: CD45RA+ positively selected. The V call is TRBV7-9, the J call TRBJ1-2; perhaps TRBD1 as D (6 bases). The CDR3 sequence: CASSTTGNGYTF. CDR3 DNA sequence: TGTGCCAGCAGTACGACAGGAAATGGCTACACCTTC.